These T cell receptor beta chains were read from a single sample in a study of tumor-infiltrating lymphocytes in oesophageal squamous cell carcinoma. From the PCR reads, TCRdb called clonotypes with MiXCR, one entry per CDR3 protein. The sample holds about 20,000 distinct CDR3 sequences, roughly two fifths seen once. The sample was esophageal tumor tissue. All receptors derive from a male donor with esophageal squamous cell carcinoma. Both conserved end residues are part of each CDR3. Fields, in order: clone size, V gene, CDR3 protein. Rows give clone size only sometimes, using once, few, many, or a class for an expanded clone.

many | TRBV5-5 | CASSPQSQGFYEQYF
few | TRBV7-2 | CASSLGSNGYTF
NA | TRBV7-9 | CASSLGSGSFPDTQYF
many | TRBV6-1 | CASTASGANVLTF
NA | TRBV5-3 | CASSLPSLNEQYF
many | TRBV19 | CASQGGNVAEAFF
once | TRBV12-3/TRBV12-4 | CASSLLRPDTQYF
NA | TRBV7-8 | CASSSQSGMYSYEQYF
NA | TRBV11-1 | CASSSFVGGPETQYF
NA | TRBV6-1 | CASRGTSGRFYEQYF
NA | TRBV10-3 | CAIREGRNYGYTF
NA | TRBV7-4 | CASSFDPQYF
NA | TRBV7-2 | CASSGGQTMNTEAFF
NA | TRBV11-2 | CASSLGHHTGELFF
medium-sized | TRBV10-2 | CASSGSANTEAFF
many | TRBV25-1 | CASSEYRGTGVSPLHF
few | TRBV6-1 | CASRIQGSSTDTQYF
NA | TRBV28 | CASSLPSEGGYNEQFF
NA | TRBV15 | CATSITGGETKYF
many | TRBV19 | CASSIGGSQETQYF
NA | TRBV11-3 | CASSFDGGTQYF
NA | TRBV10-3 | CAISEPRGGGSGANVLTF
NA | TRBV7-3 | CASSPMGREYNEQYF
NA | TRBV2 | CASRGTRSQETQYF
once | TRBV6-2/TRBV6-3 | CASRGVQETQYF
medium-sized | TRBV6-1 | CASVAGPTQETQYF
many | TRBV4-1 | CASSQQIADNEQFF
NA | TRBV7-2 | CASSSPQVRQPQHF
NA | TRBV11-2 | CATRLLAGPTGELFF
NA | TRBV28 | CASSPLTF
many | TRBV11-2 | CASSPYREAYEQYF
few | TRBV11-1 | CASSAGLPGANVLTF
NA | TRBV12-3/TRBV12-4 | CASSLGQGEKLFF
many | TRBV6-1 | CASSSGVLSRINTIYF
few | TRBV7-7 | CASSLEEATNNEQFF
NA | TRBV9 | CASSAWDRDDPQYF
once | TRBV7-8 | CASSFAGAGANVLTF
NA | TRBV5-6 | CASSFFNREETQYF
few | TRBV7-2 | CASSLFVTGHQPQHF
NA | TRBV7-2 | CASIYRAGQPQHF
many | TRBV19 | CASSIPGNLVGQPQHF
NA | TRBV7-4 | CASSFLAGEVYEQYF
many | TRBV6-1 | CASSPGTAAGNTIYF